This TCR beta chain was retrieved from a study of circulating and synovial CD4+ cells in juvenile arthritis (dated by TCRdb to 2013 to 2016). About the study as a whole: Within each patient, the TCRbeta CDR3 repertoires of synovial CD4 T cells, bulk blood CD4 T cells and circulating HLA-DR+ CD4 T cells were compared. Repertoire sequencing was performed with the aim of confirming enrichment of synovial clonotypes in a circulating synovial-like CD4 T cell subset. What the research found in general, with its limitations: Overlap with synovium increased with sequencing depth, so measured shared-clonotype fractions likely underestimated the full repertoire overlap. CPL and bulk blood CD4 samples differed in T cell genome counts by at least an order of magnitude, so sample-size effects were addressed. Lower diversity was observed in synovial and circulating pathogenic-like lymphocyte repertoires than in bulk blood CD4 repertoires, and some CPL samples were found to be as oligoclonal as synovium. Circulating pathogenic-like lymphocytes clustered with synovial T cells and shared a substantially higher fraction of CDR3 sequences with synovium than bulk blood. No difference between circulating pathogenic-like lymphocytes and bulk blood T cells was detected by traditional Vbeta family usage analysis.

V drops 6 bases and J drops 8 bases, leaving 10 bases in between. Measured from the cysteine to the phenylalanine, the CDR3 is 11 residues long. The retained sequence is limited to the CDR3, 33 bases, with the frame set at the first base. Reading the germline V gene gives CDR1 MDHEN and CDR2 SYDVKM. With respect to this clone: Its specific antigen is unknown. Base qualities are not at hand, and no much larger clone is one base apart.

The sequenced samples came from patients who had active juvenile idiopathic arthritis. For each patient, circulating pathogenic-like lymphocytes were obtained from less than 11 mL of blood. Peripheral blood mononuclear cells were sorted to isolate the circulating pathogenic-like lymphocytes, which were defined as HLA-DR+CD14-CD3+CD4+CD25low/- cells. Right after thawing, the cells went straight into sorting, and Live/Dead Fixable Near-IR Stain was used to exclude dead cells. HLA-DR served as the sorting marker because HLA-DR is a surface protein that apparently lacks signalling activity in T cells. The library was obtained by the immunoSEQ multiplex PCR assay. TCRbeta CDR3 sequencing was performed as a commercial service by an external provider. In the paper's pipeline: Productive nucleotide sequences and amino acid sequences obtained through in silico translation were used in the analyses. Diversity was measured as Renyi entropy over a range of alpha values, and the median of 200 repeated subsamples was taken to equalise sample size. The distance between each pair of repertoires was calculated as one minus the Chao-modified Jaccard index, which corrects for under-sampling, and this distance was used for clustering. Frequency-weighted overlap with synovial clonotypes was computed at 200 sample sizes with 200 draws without replacement at each size, and the value at the size of the smaller sample was reported. TCRdb holds this immuneACCESS table with in-frame rearrangements only. Some clones are missing; in checked studies, unresolved V genes explain under half, and the rest has no known cause. V and J calls and clone size come straight from that table; D and trimming were deduced from the DNA. The sample table contains approximately 1,500 clones; only one count was recorded for around 90% of them. 3% to 3.5% of the sample rests with the top ten.

The origin of this receptor is a human donor with juvenile idiopathic arthritis. The sequence joins TRBV28 to TRBJ1-2, with the D gene not confidently named. Sequences were obtained from HLA-DR+ CD4+ T cells from blood. This specimen's cell subset or site label, interpreted: circulating pathogenic-like lymphocytes, sorted as HLA-DR+CD14-CD3+CD4+CD25low/- blood T cells. The nucleotide sequence reads TGTGCCAGCAGGAGGGCAGGCGGCTACACCTTC. Translated, it gives CASRRAGGYTF.